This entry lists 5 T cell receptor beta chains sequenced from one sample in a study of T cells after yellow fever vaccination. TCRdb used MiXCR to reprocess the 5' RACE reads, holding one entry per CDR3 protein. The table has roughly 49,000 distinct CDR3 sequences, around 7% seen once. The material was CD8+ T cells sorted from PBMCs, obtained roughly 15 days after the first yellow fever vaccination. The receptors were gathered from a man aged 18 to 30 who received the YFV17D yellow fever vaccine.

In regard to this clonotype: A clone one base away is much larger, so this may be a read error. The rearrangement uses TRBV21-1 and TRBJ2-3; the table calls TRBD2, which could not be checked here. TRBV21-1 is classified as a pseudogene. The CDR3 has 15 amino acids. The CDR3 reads CASSMLAGIKDTQYF. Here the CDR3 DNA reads TGTGCCAGCAGCATGCTAGCGGGGATCAAAGATACGCAGTATTTT.

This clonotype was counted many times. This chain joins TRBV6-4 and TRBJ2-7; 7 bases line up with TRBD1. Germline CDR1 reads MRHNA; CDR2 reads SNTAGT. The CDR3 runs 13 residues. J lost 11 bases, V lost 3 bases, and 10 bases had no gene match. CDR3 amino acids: CASSETGFAAEYV. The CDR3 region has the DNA TGTGCCAGCAGTGAGACAGGGTTTGCGGCTGAGTACGTC.

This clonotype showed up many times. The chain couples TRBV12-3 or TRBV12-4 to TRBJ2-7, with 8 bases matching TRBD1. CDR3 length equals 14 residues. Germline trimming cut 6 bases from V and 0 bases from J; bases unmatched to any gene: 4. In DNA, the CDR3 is TGTGCCAGCAGGCGGGACAGGATCTCCTACGAGCAGTACTTC. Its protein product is CASRRDRISYEQYF.

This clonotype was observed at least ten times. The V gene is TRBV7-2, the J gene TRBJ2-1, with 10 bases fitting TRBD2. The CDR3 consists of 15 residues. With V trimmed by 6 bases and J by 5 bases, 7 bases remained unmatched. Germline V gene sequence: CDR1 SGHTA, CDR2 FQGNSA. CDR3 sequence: CASRLLAGDNNEQFF. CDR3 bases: TGTGCCAGCAGGTTGCTAGCGGGGGACAACAATGAGCAGTTCTTC.

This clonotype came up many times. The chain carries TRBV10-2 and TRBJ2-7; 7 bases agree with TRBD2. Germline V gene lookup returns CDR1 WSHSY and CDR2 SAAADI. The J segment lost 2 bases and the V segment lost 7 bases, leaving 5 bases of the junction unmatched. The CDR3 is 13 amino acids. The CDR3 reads CASIGAGAYEQYF. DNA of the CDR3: TGCGCCAGCATCGGTGCGGGGGCCTACGAGCAGTACTTC.